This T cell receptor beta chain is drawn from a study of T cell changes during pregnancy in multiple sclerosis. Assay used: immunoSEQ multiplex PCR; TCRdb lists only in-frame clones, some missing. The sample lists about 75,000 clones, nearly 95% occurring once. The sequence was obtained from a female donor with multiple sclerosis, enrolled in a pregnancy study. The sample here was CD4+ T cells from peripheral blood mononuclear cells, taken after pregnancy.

DNA of the CDR3: TGTGCCTGGAGTTTGATAGCGGGAGTGAGGACCGGGGAGCTGTTTTTT. Its translation: CAWSLIAGVRTGELFF. This chain links TRBV30 with TRBJ2-2; 9 nucleotides line up with TRBD2. Germline CDR1 is GTSNPN and CDR2 is SVGIG (reference sequence). The CDR3 is made up of 16 amino acids. Losses at the gene ends were 2 bases for V and 5 bases for J; bases not matched to a gene: 9.